This T cell receptor beta chain was sequenced in a study of blood T cell repertoires in COVID-19. The count of this clone is one. Generated by immunoSEQ multiplex PCR, the TCRdb table keeps only in-frame clones and is missing some. The sample yields 400,000 to 450,000 clones, less than 95% seen once. The germline gives CDR1 MGHDK, CDR2 SYGVNS. CDR3 length: 16 amino acids. The V end was cut by 6 bases, the J end by 2 bases, with 14 bases between. Across about two dozen US areas, participants ranged in age from 18 to 89 years. Source material: PBMCs or T cells enriched from blood (not recorded which). The V call is TRBV25-1, the J call TRBJ1-6; weak D call: TRBD1 (6 bases). The TCR sequence derives from a young man who had recovered from COVID-19. The DNA for the CDR3 is TGTGCCAGCAGGGGGAGGGGGGCCGCCTATAATTCACCCCTCCACTTT. The encoded protein is CASRGRGAAYNSPLHF.